The clone carrying this T cell receptor (beta chain) was counted at least ten times. The antigen is unknown. These data belong to a study of identical twins. CDR1 and CDR2 from the germline V gene are SEHNR and FQNEAQ (reference sequence). This CDR3 comprises 12 residues. Deletions cut 3 bases from V and 5 bases from J, with 7 bases between. Each CDR3 protein gets one entry after TCRdb re-called the 5' RACE reads with MiXCR. The table records around 550,000 distinct CDR3 sequences, 13% to 15% of them present only once. Findings of the study overall: Within cord blood, abundant beta clonotypes carried fewer insertions, but memory repertoires showed no such trend. Twin sharing of out-of-frame TCR alpha was underestimated by models in monozygotic pairs. Beta out-of-frame twin sharing showed a weaker excess.

These same records also appear under a second study, on yellow fever vaccine responses in identical twins.

V and J are TRBV7-9 and TRBJ2-5; unclear D gene. Sequencing used CD4+ T cells sorted from blood. The receptor was isolated from a young woman in good health. For the CDR3, the DNA is TGTGCCAGCAGCTTTAGTGTGGAGACCCAGTACTTC. It translates to CASSFSVETQYF.